This T cell receptor beta chain was recorded in a study of blood T cell repertoires in COVID-19 (dated by TCRdb to 2020 to 2021). The study in broad terms: Samples covering the acute and convalescent phases of COVID-19 were provided by collaborators in the United States, Italy and Spain. Nearly every sample came with metadata listing a de-identified subject ID, COVID-19 status, age in years and sex. The samples were drawn from the first 160 participants of the ongoing ImmuneRACE study and from over 950 subjects provided by 6 global collaborators. The material from the prospective study consisted of cDNA or gDNA derived from T cells, B-cell-depleted T cells, or PBMCs. Subjects who had been exposed to COVID-19, were actively infected with it, or had recovered from it provided the deeply sampled blood TCRbeta repertoires that made up the dataset. A freely available public database, intended as a resource for researchers studying the immune response to SARS-CoV-2, is where the repertoires were released. HLA class I and class II types, where available, came from metadata supplied by the sample provider rather than from assay-based typing.

As concerns this clone: The specificity of this receptor is unknown. Per-base quality was not reported, and no clone a single base away is much larger than it.

CDR1 and CDR2 (MGHDK, SYGVNS) derive from the germline V gene. From cysteine to phenylalanine, the CDR3 is 15 amino acids long. Of all the DNA, just the CDR3 is kept, 45 bases in frame from base 1. V and J are truncated by 2 bases and 6 bases respectively, leaving an intervening sequence of 13 bases. Points the paper makes about the study in general: Clinical and demographic metadata were provided uncurated, with the amount varying by source and participant.

Whole blood was collected in K2EDTA tubes by collaborating institutions according to the institutions' own protocols. For TCRbeta analysis, collaborators shipped samples in one of three forms: frozen whole blood, isolated PBMCs, or DNA extracted from either of those sample types. The immunoSEQ Assay, a bias-controlled multiplex PCR, was used to amplify TCRbeta CDR3 regions from genomic DNA. As for how the authors treated the data: The number of nucleated cells in each sample was estimated from the amplification of reference gene primers within the assay. To quantify the absolute abundance of each unique TCRbeta CDR3 rearrangement, sequence reads were collapsed and filtered. Productive Simpson clonality was computed per sample as the square root of Simpson's diversity index over productive rearrangements. The immuneACCESS repertoire file appears here via TCRdb, limited to in-frame rearrangements. These files lack a portion of the clones; in checked studies, under half of the deficit traces to unresolved V genes, and the cause of the others is not known. V, J and clone size are taken as reported in that table, and D and trimming were inferred from the DNA itself. The sample includes under 100,000 clones, with 81% observed a single time. Clones ranked in the top ten supply about 23% of the sample.

The clonotype comes from a man older than 75 with active or convalescent COVID-19. The rearrangement joined TRBV25-1 to TRBJ1-4; TRBD1 might be the D gene, on 5 matching bases. The specimen sequenced was peripheral blood. The bases are TGTGCCAGCAGTGAACGTTTGGGGGGGGATGAAAAACTGTTTTTT. The encoded protein is CASSERLGGDEKLFF. With the rest looked up from the reference TRBV25-1 and TRBJ1-4 genes rather than sequenced, the full variable domain is EADIYQTPRYLVIGTGKKITLECSQTMGHDKMYWYQQDPGMELHLIHYSYGVNSTEKGDLSSESTVSRIRTEHFPLTLESARPSHTSQYLCASSERLGGDEKLFFGSGTQLSVL.